These T cell receptor beta chains were read from a single sample in a study of T cells expressing NK-cell markers. TCRdb re-called the 5' RACE reads; every CDR3 protein appears as one record, without DNA. The specimen's table records 140,000 to 150,000 distinct CDR3 sequences. Sequenced input: blood T cells: a sorted CD56 or NKG2C T cell subset, CD4+ or CD8+ T cells, or bulk PBMC T cells (not recorded which). Receptors originate from a young man in good health. Both conserved end residues are part of each CDR3.

TRBV5-1	TRBJ1-5	CASSLAGGNQPQHF
TRBV19	TRBJ1-1	CASSIRDWTEAFF
TRBV12-3/TRBV12-4	TRBJ2-1	CASSPGQGVNYNEQFF
TRBV11-2	TRBJ2-1	CASSLAPALGNEQFF
TRBV6-6	TRBJ2-7	CASSPNQEQYF
TRBV27	TRBJ2-7	CASSPRRHRPYEQYF
TRBV2	TRBJ2-7	CASSEAPRPPYEQYF
TRBV6-5	TRBJ1-1	CASSFTGGNTEAFF
TRBV12-5	TRBJ2-1	CASGFSGAGAYNEQFF
TRBV11-3	TRBJ2-1	CASSPRAGVDEQFF
TRBV30	TRBJ1-2	CALTATNYGYTF
TRBV25-1	TRBJ2-7	CASRDGSSYEQYF
TRBV19	TRBJ2-1	CASSIDLDGDNEQFF
TRBV29-1	TRBJ2-1	CSVEDGDKNNEQFF
TRBV27	TRBJ2-7	CASSFRTSGKRGDEQYF
TRBV27	TRBJ2-3	CASSLLAGSTDTQYF
TRBV7-6	TRBJ2-3	CASSLGTGTTDTQYF
TRBV30	TRBJ2-1	CAWSALSNSNEQFF
TRBV7-3	TRBJ2-1	CASSPGDRVDNEQFF
TRBV6-5	TRBJ2-3	CASGYQEGTDTQYF
TRBV7-9	TRBJ1-5	CASSEPNSNQPQHF
TRBV5-1	TRBJ2-3	CASSLRDRGLTDTQYF
TRBV5-1	TRBJ2-5	CASSRPLTGVQETQYF
TRBV12-3/TRBV12-4	TRBJ2-6	CASSGTGVPLSGANVLTF
TRBV7-6	TRBJ2-2	CASSSAIPGLAGARTGELFF
TRBV4-3	TRBJ2-7	CASSQSRGSSYEQYF